This TCR beta chain was profiled in a study of T cell repertoires in ileal Crohn's disease. Study summary: At surgery, about 36% of patients smoked, with median disease duration roughly 7.2 years. About half of patients got postoperative therapy: approximately twelve thiopurines, around 18 anti-TNF. The M6 sample came from neoterminal ileum during colonoscopy after surgery. Study results and limitations: Every patient over 26.8% clonality showed endoscopic recurrence.

Measured with immunoSEQ multiplex PCR; TCRdb has only the in-frame clones, and not every one. The sample contains 55,000 to 65,000 clones, approximately 88% of which appear only once. As to time point: neoterminal ileum biopsy at postoperative endoscopy, about 6 months after surgery. As concerns this clone: Its antigen is not identified.

There are 15 residues in the CDR3. Germline-derived CDR1 and CDR2 are SGHDN and FVKESK. V dropped 4 bases and J dropped 4; count of bases not matched to a gene: 8. This receptor was obtained from an adult with Crohn's disease. This sequence joins TRBV14 and TRBJ1-2; 8 bases fit TRBD1. Sequenced input: ileal tissue. The CDR3 nucleotides are TGTGCCAGCAGCCGGACAGGGCATCCTTCCTATGGCTACACCTTC. This gives the protein CASSRTGHPSYGYTF.